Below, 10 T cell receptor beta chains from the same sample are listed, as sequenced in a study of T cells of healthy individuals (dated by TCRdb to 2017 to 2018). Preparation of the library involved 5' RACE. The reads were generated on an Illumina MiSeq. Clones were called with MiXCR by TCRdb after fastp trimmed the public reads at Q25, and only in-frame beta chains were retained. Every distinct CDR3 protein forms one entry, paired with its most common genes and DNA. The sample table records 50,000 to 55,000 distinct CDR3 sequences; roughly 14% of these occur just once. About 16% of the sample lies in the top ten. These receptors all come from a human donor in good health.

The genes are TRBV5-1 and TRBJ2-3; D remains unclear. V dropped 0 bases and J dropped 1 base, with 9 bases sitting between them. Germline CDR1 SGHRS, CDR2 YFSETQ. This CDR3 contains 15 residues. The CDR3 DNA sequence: TGCGCCAGCAGCTTGGAAGGGTCCGGCACAGATACGCAGTATTTT. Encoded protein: CASSLEGSGTDTQYF.

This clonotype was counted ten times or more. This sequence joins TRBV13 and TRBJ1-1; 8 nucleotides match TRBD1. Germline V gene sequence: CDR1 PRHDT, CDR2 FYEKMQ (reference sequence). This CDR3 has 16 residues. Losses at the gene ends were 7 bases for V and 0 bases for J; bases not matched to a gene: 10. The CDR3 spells CASIDRGRRMNTEAFF. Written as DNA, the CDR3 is TGTGCCAGCATTGACAGGGGAAGGAGGATGAACACTGAAGCTTTCTTT.

CDR3: CASSLEGTSGSYEQYF. The CDR3 nucleotides are TGTGCCAGCAGCTTGGAAGGGACTAGCGGGAGCTACGAGCAGTACTTC. V gene TRBV7-2 combines with J gene TRBJ2-7, with TRBD2 matching over 14 bases. Losses at the gene ends were 3 bases for V and 3 bases for J; bases not matched to a gene: 4. The germline gives CDR1 SGHTA, CDR2 FQGNSA. CDR3 length: 16 residues.

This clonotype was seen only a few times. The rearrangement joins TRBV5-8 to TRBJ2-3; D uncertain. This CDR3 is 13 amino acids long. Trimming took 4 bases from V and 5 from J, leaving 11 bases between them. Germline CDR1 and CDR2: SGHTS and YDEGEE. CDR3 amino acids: CASSPETRDTQYF. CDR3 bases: TGTGCCAGCAGCCCTGAAACTCGAGATACGCAGTATTTT.

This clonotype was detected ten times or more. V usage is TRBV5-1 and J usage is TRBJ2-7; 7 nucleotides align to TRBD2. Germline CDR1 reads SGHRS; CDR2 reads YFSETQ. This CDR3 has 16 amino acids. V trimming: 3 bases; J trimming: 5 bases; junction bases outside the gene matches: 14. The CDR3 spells CASSSPGTSAVDEQYF. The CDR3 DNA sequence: TGCGCCAGCAGCTCCCCGGGAACTAGCGCAGTCGACGAGCAGTACTTC.

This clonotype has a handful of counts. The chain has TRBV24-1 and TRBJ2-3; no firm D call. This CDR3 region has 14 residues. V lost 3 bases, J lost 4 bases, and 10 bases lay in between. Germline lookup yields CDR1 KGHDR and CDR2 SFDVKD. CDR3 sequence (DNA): TGTGCCACCAGTGATCGGGTTAAGTCAGATACGCAGTATTTT. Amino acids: CATSDRVKSDTQYF.

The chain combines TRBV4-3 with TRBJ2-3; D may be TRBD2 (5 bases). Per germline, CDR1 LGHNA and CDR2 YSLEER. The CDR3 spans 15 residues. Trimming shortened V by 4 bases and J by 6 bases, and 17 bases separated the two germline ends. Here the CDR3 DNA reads TGCGCCAGCAGCCCTCTCGGTGGGCGAGGGGATACGCAGTATTTT. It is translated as CASSPLGGRGDTQYF.

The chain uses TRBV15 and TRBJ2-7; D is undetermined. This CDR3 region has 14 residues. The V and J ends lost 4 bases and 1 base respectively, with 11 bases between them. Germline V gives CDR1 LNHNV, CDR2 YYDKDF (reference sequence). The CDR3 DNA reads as TGTGCCACCAGCACCTCTCCGCTATCCTACGAGCAGTACTTC. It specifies CATSTSPLSYEQYF.

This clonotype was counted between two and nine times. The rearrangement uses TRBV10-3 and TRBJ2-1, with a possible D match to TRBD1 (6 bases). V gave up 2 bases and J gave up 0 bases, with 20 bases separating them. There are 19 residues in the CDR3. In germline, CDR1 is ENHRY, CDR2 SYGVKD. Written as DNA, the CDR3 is TGTGCCATCAGTGAGCCGACAGGATCCCAATTGAGCTCCTACAATGAGCAGTTCTTC. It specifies CAISEPTGSQLSSYNEQFF.

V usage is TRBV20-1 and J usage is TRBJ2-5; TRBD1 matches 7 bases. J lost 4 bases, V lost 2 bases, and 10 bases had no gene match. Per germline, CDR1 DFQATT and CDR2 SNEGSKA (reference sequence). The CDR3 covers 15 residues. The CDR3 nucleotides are TGCAGTGCTAGACCCCCAGGGGGAGTGGGAGAGACCCAGTACTTC. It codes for CSARPPGGVGETQYF.